One and the same sample provided the 5 T cell receptor beta chains below, sequenced in a study of shared clonotypes between healthy human individuals. Assay used: immunoSEQ multiplex PCR; TCRdb lists only in-frame clones, some missing. The table lists roughly 1 million clones, around 78% of them singletons. Material for sequencing was memory CD4+ T cells from PBMCs. The subset is: CD45RA-negative fraction. These receptors were taken from a man between 18 and 35 years old in good health. Some clones in this sample may be carry-over from other donors' samples.

V usage is TRBV28 and J usage is TRBJ1-1; TRBD1 matches 8 bases. The CDR3 runs to 15 residues. V gave up 6 bases and J gave up 0 bases; unmatched junction bases: 6. Germline lookup yields CDR1 MDHEN and CDR2 SYDVKM. The CDR3 region is CASRERQGMNTEAFF. DNA for the CDR3: TGTGCCAGCAGGGAGAGACAGGGGATGAACACTGAAGCTTTCTTT.

The chain carries TRBV10-3 and TRBJ2-3; TRBD2 agrees at 10 bases. The germline CDR1 and CDR2 sequences are ENHRY and SYGVKD. The CDR3 sequence is 16 residues long. With V trimmed by 6 bases and J by 0 bases, 6 bases remained unmatched. The CDR3 sequence is CAISRTSGLSTDTQYF. CDR3 bases: TGTGCCATCAGCCGGACTAGCGGATTGAGCACAGATACGCAGTATTTT.

V gene TRBV19 combines with J gene TRBJ2-7, with 11 positions matching TRBD1. V shed 3 bases, J shed 4 bases, and the junction held 5 bases outside the gene matches. CDR1 is LNHDA, CDR2 SQIVND, per germline (reference sequence). This CDR3 has 15 amino acids. CDR3 sequence reads: CASSIAGQGAYEQYF. The CDR3 region has the DNA TGTGCCAGTAGTATCGCTGGACAGGGGGCTTACGAGCAGTACTTC.

This sequence joins TRBV28 and TRBJ2-1; possible D gene TRBD2, 5 bases. The CDR3 is 11 residues long. Trimming cost V 6 bases and J 12 bases, with 12 bases left between them. In germline, CDR1 is MDHEN, CDR2 SYDVKM. The chain's CDR3 is CASSQLGLQFF. The CDR3 DNA is TGTGCCAGCAGCCAACTAGGACTGCAGTTCTTC. The variable domain in full, completed from reference TRBV28 and TRBJ2-1, reads DVKVTQSSRYLVKRTGEKVFLECVQDMDHENMFWYRQDPGLGLRLIYFSYDVKMKEKGDIPEGYSVSREKKERFSLILESASTNQTSMYLCASSQLGLQFFGPGTRLTVL.

The chain recombines TRBV6-6 with TRBJ1-1; D gene ambiguous. The germline CDR1 and CDR2 sequences are MNHNY and SVGAGI (reference sequence). V gave up 2 bases and J gave up 1 base, with 5 bases separating them. CDR3 size: 13 residues. Written as DNA, the CDR3 is TGTGCCAGCAGTTACGTCGAGAACACTGAAGCTTTCTTT. Its protein is CASSYVENTEAFF.